This T cell receptor beta chain comes out of a study of T-cell memory formation after mild COVID-19. Findings and caveats of the study: Clones contracting across day 15 to 85 had a balanced CD4/CD8 profile; later expanding clones leaned CD4+. In second-wave clones peaking day 37, SARS-CoV-2 specificity remained unconfirmed.

TCRdb used MiXCR to reprocess the 5' RACE reads, holding one entry per CDR3 protein. The sample contains about 430,000 distinct CDR3 sequences, approximately 19% of which appear only once. Comment on this clonotype: Its target is not known.

Germline CDR1 reads MNHEY; CDR2 reads SVGAGI. The CDR3 spans 16 residues. With 6 bases clipped from V and 4 bases from J, the junction kept 13 bases outside the gene matches. The source material was PBMCs or a T cell subset sorted from them (not recorded which). The V call is TRBV6-5, the J call TRBJ2-5, with 8 bases aligning to TRBD2. The sequence was obtained from a man between 18 and 35 years old who had mild COVID-19 (a few samples of this study predate the infection). Cell type and time point are not known. CDR3 amino acids: CASRSAGTRSAETQYF. The DNA of the CDR3 is TGTGCCAGCAGATCAGCCGGGACTAGATCGGCAGAGACCCAGTACTTC.